A selection of T cell receptor beta chains follows, all from one sample in a study of cytomegalovirus exposure and HLA in healthy donors. Measured with immunoSEQ multiplex PCR; TCRdb has only the in-frame clones, and not every one. The sample lists some 170,000 clones; about 80% were seen once. Sequenced material: PBMCs. These receptor sequences come from a man aged 40-49 years in good health and CMV-seronegative. Both conserved end residues are part of each CDR3. A D gene is named only where the DNA matches it firmly.

J: TRBJ1-4; D: TRBD1; V: TRBV29-1; DNA: TGCAGCGTTGAACCGACAGGGGGCAGTGAAAAACTGTTTTTT; CDR3: CSVEPTGGSEKLFF
J: TRBJ1-2; D: .; V: TRBV6-5; DNA: TGTGCCAGCAGAACCGGGACTGTCTCGGGGCTAGGCTACACCTTC; CDR3: CASRTGTVSGLGYTF
J: TRBJ2-7; D: .; V: TRBV6-1; DNA: TGTGCCAGCAGCGTTTCCGGGGCCTACGAGCAGTACTTC; CDR3: CASSVSGAYEQYF
J: TRBJ2-3; D: .; V: TRBV28; DNA: TGTGCCAGCAGTTTTCTCTGGGGAGCGGCGATCACAGATACGCAGTATTTT; CDR3: CASSFLWGAAITDTQYF
J: TRBJ2-7; D: TRBD1; V: TRBV19; DNA: TGTGCCAGTAGTACGCCGACCGGGACAGGGGGAGGCGAGCAGTACTTC; CDR3: CASSTPTGTGGGEQYF
J: TRBJ1-2; D: TRBD1; V: TRBV5-6; DNA: TGTGCCAGCAGCTTGGCCCAACAGGGGATTTATGGCTACACCTTC; CDR3: CASSLAQQGIYGYTF
J: TRBJ2-7; D: TRBD2; V: TRBV5-1; DNA: TGCGCCAGCAGCTCTTCTGGACTAGTCCACGAGCAGTACTTC; CDR3: CASSSSGLVHEQYF
J: TRBJ2-2; D: TRBD1; V: TRBV19; DNA: TGTGCCAGTACCAGGGGCCGGGACAGGGGAACCGGGGAGCTGTTTTTT; CDR3: CASTRGRDRGTGELFF
J: TRBJ2-1; D: .; V: TRBV5-1; DNA: TGCGCCAGTCGAAGAGGGAACCATGAGCAGTTCTTC; CDR3: CASRRGNHEQFF
J: TRBJ2-1; D: TRBD2; V: TRBV25-1; DNA: TGTGCCAGCATTGGTCGACTAGCGGGAAGCAATGAGCAGTTCTTC; CDR3: CASIGRLAGSNEQFF
J: TRBJ2-3; D: .; V: TRBV28; DNA: TGTGCCAGCAGTTTACTAGTTGGTACGCAGTATTTT; CDR3: CASSLLVGTQYF
J: TRBJ2-7; D: .; V: TRBV7-2; DNA: TGTGCCAGCAGCGAGCGGGCCCTTAGCTCCTACGAGCAGTACTTC; CDR3: CASSERALSSYEQYF
J: TRBJ2-3; D: .; V: TRBV15; DNA: TGTGCCACCAGCAGACTATCTGCAGATACGCAGTATTTT; CDR3: CATSRLSADTQYF
J: TRBJ2-1; D: TRBD1; V: TRBV9; DNA: TGTGCCAGCACGCCGACAGGGTACAATGAGCAGTTCTTC; CDR3: CASTPTGYNEQFF
J: TRBJ2-7; D: TRBD1; V: TRBV2; DNA: TGTGCCAGCAGCGTTTCGCGGGGACAGGGGTACGAGCAGTACTTC; CDR3: CASSVSRGQGYEQYF
J: TRBJ2-7; D: .; V: TRBV21-1; DNA: TGTGCCAGCAGCAGAGGGGGTAGGAACGAGCAGTACTTC; CDR3: CASSRGGRNEQYF
J: TRBJ1-3; D: .; V: TRBV6-6; DNA: TGTGCCAGCAGGAAGACTGGTGGAAACACCATATATTTT; CDR3: CASRKTGGNTIYF
J: TRBJ2-7; D: .; V: TRBV19; DNA: TGTGCCAGTAGTCCCCAGGTTACCTCCTACGAGCAGTACTTC; CDR3: CASSPQVTSYEQYF
J: TRBJ2-3; D: TRBD2; V: TRBV5-4; DNA: TGTGCCAGCAGATCCGGGACTAGCGGGCCTTACAGCACAGATACGCAGTATTTT; CDR3: CASRSGTSGPYSTDTQYF